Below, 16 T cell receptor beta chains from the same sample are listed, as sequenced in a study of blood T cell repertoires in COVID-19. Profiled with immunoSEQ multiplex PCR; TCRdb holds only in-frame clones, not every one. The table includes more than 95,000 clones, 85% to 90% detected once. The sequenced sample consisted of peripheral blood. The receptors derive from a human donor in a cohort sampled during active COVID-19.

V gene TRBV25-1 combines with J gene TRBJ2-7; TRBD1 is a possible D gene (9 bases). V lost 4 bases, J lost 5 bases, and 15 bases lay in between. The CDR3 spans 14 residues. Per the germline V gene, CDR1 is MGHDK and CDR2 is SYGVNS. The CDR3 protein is CASSVAGQGNEQYF. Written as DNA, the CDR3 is TGTGCCAGCAGTGTAGCGGGACAGGGTAACGAGCAGTACTTC.

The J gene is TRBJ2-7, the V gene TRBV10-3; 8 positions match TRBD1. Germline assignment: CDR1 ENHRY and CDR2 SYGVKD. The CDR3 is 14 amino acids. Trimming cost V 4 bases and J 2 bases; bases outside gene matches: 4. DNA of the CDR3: TGTGCCATCAGTGTGGACAGGGAACCCTACGAGCAGTACTTC. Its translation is CAISVDREPYEQYF.

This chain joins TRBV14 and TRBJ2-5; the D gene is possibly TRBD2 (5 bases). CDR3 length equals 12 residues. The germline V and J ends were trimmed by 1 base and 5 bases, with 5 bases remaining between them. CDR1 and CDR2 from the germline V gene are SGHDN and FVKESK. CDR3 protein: CASSQVAETQYF. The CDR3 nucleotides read TGTGCCAGCAGCCAAGTAGCGGAGACCCAGTACTTC.

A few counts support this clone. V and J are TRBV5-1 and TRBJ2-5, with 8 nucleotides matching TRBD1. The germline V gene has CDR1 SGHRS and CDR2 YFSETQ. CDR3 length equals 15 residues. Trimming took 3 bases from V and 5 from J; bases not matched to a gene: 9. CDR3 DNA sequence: TGCGCCAGCAGCTCCGGACAGGGTCTTCGGGAGACCCAGTACTTC. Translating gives CASSSGQGLRETQYF.

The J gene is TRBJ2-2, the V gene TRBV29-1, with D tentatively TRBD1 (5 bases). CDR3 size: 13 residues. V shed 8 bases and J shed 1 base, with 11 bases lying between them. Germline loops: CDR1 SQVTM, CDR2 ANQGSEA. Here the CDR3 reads CSSSQGNTGELFF. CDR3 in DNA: TGCAGCTCGTCGCAGGGGAACACCGGGGAGCTGTTTTTT.

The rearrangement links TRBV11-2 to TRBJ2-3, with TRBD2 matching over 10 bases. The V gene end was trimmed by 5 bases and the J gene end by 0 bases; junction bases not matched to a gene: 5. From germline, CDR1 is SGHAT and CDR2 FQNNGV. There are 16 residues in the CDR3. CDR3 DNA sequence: TGTGCCAGCAGCGCCGGGACTAGCGCTAGCACAGATACGCAGTATTTT. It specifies CASSAGTSASTDTQYF.

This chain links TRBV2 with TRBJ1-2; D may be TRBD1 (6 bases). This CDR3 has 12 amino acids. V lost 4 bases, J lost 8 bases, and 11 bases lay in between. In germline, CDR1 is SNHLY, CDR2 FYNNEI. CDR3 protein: CASSGGQFGYTF. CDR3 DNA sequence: TGTGCCAGCAGTGGCGGACAGTTCGGCTACACCTTC.

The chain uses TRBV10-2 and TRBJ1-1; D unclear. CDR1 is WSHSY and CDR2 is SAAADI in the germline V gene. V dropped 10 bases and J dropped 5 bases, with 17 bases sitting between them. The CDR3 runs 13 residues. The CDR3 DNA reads TGCGCCACAGCGGACGGAGAGAGGACTGAAGCTTTCTTT. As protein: CATADGERTEAFF.

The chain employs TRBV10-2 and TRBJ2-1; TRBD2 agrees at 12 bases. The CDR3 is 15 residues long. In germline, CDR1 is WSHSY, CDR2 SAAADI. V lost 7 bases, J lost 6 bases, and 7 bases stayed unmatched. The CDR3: CASNELAGGLNEQFF. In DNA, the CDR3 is TGCGCCAGCAACGAGCTAGCGGGGGGGCTCAATGAGCAGTTCTTC.

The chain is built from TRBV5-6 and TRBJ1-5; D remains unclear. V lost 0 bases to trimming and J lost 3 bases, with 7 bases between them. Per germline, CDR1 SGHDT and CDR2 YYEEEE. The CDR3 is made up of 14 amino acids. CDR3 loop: CASSLGQINQPQHF. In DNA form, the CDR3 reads TGTGCCAGCAGCTTGGGGCAGATCAATCAGCCCCAGCATTTT.

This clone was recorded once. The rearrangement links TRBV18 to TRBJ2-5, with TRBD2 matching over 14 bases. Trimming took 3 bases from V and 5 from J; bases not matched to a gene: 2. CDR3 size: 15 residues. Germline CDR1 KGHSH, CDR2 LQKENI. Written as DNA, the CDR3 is TGTGCCAGCTCACCGGGACTAGCGGGGGCGGAGACCCAGTACTTC. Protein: CASSPGLAGAETQYF.

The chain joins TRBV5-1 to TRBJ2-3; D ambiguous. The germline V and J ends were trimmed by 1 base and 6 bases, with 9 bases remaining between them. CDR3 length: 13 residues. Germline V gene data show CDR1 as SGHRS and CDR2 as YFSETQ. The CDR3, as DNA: TGCGCCAGCAGCTTGACAGAACGCGATACGCAGTATTTT. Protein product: CASSLTERDTQYF.

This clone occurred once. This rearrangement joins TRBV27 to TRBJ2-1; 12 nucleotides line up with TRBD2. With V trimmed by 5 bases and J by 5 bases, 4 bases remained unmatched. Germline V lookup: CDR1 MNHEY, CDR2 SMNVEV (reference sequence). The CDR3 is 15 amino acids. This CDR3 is CASSPASGRDNEQFF. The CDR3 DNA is TGTGCCAGCAGTCCCGCTAGCGGGAGGGACAATGAGCAGTTCTTC.

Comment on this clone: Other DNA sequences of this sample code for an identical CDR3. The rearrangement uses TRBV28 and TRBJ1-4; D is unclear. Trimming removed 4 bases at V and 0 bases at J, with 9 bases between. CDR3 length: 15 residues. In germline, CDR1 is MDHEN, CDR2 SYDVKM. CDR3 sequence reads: CASSSTGATNEKLFF. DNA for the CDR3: TGTGCCAGCAGTTCGACGGGTGCAACTAATGAAAAACTGTTTTTT. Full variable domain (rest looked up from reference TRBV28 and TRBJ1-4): DVKVTQSSRYLVKRTGEKVFLECVQDMDHENMFWYRQDPGLGLRLIYFSYDVKMKEKGDIPEGYSVSREKKERFSLILESASTNQTSMYLCASSSTGATNEKLFFGSGTQLSVL.

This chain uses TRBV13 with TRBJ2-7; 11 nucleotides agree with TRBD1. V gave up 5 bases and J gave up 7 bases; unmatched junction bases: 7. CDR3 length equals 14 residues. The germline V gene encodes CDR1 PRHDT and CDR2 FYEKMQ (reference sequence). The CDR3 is CASSVGQGAGEQYF. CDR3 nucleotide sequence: TGTGCCAGCAGCGTCGGACAGGGGGCGGGGGAGCAGTACTTC.

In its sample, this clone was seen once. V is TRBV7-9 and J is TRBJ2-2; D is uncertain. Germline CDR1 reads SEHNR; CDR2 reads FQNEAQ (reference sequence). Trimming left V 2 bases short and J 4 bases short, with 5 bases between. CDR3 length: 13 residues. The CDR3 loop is CASSLQVTGELFF. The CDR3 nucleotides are TGTGCCAGCAGCTTACAGGTCACCGGGGAGCTGTTTTTT.